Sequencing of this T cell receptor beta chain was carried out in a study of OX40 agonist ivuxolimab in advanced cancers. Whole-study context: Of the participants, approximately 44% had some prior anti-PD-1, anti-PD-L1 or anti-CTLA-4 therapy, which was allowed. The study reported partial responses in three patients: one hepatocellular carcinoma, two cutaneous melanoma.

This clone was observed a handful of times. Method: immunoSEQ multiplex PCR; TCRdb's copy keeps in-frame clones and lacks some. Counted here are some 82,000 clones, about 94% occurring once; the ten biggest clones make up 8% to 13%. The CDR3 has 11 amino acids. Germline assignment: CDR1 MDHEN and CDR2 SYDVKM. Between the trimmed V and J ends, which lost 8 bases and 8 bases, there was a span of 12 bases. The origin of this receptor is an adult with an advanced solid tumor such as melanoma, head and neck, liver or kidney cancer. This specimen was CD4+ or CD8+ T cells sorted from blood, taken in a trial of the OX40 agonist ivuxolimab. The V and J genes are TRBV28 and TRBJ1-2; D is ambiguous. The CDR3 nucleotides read TGTGCCAGCCTGGGAGGAGGAGGCTACACCTTC. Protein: CASLGGGGYTF.